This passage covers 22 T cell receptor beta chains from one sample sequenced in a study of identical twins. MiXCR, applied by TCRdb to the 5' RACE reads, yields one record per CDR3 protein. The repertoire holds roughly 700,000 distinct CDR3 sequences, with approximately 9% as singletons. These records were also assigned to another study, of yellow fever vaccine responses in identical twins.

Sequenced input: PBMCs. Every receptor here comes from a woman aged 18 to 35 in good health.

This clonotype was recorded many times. The CDR3 nucleotides read TGCAGCGTTGAAGGTGGTCAAGTAGCGGGGGAGGAGCAGTTCTTC. As protein: CSVEGGQVAGEEQFF. This chain joins TRBV29-1 and TRBJ2-1, with TRBD2 identical over 9 bases. The CDR3 totals 15 residues. Germline CDR1 SQVTM, CDR2 ANQGSEA. The V segment lost 1 base and the J segment 10 bases; nucleotides outside the gene matches: 11.

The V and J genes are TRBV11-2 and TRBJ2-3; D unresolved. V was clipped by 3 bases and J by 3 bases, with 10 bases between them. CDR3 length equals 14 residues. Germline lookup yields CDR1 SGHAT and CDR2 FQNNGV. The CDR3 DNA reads TGTGCCAGCAGCTTCGTCGAAGCTACAGATACGCAGTATTTT. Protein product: CASSFVEATDTQYF.

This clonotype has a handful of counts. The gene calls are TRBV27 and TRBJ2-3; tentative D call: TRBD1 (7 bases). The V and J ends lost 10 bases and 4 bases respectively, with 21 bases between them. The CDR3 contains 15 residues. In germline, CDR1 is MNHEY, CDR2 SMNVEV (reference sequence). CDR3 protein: CATLGRGAGADTQYF. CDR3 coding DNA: TGTGCCACCCTGGGCAGGGGGGCCGGCGCAGATACGCAGTATTTT.

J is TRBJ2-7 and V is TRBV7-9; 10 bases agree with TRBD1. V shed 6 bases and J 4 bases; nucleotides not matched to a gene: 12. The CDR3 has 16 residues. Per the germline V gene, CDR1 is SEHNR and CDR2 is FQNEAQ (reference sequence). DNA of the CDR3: TGTGCCAGCAGTTTTGACCGGGACAGGGGCCGATACGAGCAGTACTTC. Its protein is CASSFDRDRGRYEQYF.

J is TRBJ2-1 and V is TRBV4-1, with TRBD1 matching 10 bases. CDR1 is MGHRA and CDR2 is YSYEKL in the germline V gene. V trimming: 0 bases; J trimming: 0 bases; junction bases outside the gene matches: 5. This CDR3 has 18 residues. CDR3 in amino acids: CASSQDPGQGSSYNEQFF. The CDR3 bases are TGCGCCAGCAGCCAAGATCCGGGACAGGGGTCCTCCTACAATGAGCAGTTCTTC.

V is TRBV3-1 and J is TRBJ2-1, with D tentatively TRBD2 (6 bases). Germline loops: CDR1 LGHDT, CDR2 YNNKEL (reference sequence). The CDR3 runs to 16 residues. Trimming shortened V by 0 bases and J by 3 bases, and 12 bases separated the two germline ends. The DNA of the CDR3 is TGTGCCAGCAGCCAAGATAGCCGGGGGATCTACAATGAGCAGTTCTTC. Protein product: CASSQDSRGIYNEQFF.

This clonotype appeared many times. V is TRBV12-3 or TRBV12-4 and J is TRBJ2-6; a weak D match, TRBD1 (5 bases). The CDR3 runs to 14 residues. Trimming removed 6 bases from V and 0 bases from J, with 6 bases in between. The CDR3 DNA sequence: TGTGCCAGCAGGACAGACTCTGGGGCCAACGTCCTGACTTTC. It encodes CASRTDSGANVLTF.

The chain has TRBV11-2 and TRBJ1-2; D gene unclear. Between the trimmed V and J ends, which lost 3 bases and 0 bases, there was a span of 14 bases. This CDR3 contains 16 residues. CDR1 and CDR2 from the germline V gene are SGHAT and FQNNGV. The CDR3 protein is CASSFKVIRSNYGYTF. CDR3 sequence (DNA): TGTGCCAGCAGCTTTAAAGTGATACGCTCTAACTATGGCTACACCTTC. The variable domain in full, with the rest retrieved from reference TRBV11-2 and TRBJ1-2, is EAGVAQSPRYKIIEKRQSVAFWCNPISGHATLYWYQQILGQGPKLLIQFQNNGVVDDSQLPKDRFSAERLKGVDSTLKIQPAKLEDSAVYLCASSFKVIRSNYGYTFGSGTRLTVV.

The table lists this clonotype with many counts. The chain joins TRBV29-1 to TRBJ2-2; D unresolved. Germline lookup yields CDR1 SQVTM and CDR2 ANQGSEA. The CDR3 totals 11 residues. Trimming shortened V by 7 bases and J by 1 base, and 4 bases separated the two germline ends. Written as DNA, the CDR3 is TGCAGCGCTCGGAACACCGGGGAGCTGTTTTTT. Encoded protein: CSARNTGELFF.

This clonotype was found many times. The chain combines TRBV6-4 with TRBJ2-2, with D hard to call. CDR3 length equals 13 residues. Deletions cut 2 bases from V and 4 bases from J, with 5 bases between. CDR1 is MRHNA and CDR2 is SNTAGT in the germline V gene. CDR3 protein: CASSDRATGELFF. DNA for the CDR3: TGTGCCAGCAGTGACAGGGCCACCGGGGAGCTGTTTTTT.

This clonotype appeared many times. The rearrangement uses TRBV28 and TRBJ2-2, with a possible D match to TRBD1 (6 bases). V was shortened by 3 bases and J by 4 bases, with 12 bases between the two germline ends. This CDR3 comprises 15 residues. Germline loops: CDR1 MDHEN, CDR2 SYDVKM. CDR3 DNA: TGTGCCAGCAGTTTTTCCCCAGGGGCCACCGGGGAGCTGTTTTTT. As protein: CASSFSPGATGELFF.

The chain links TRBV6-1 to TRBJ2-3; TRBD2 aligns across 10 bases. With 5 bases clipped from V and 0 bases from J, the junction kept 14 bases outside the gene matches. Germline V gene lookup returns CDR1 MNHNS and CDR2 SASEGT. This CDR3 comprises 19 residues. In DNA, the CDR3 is TGTGCCAGCAGTCCCCTATCGCGGACTAGCGGAGCTAGCACAGATACGCAGTATTTT. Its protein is CASSPLSRTSGASTDTQYF.

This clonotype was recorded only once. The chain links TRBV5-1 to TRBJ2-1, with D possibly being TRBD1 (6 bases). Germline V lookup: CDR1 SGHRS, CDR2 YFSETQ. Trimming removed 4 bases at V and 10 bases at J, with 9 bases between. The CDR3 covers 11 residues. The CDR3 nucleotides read TGCGCCAGCAGCCACGGGACAGAGCAGTTCTTC. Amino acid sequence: CASSHGTEQFF.

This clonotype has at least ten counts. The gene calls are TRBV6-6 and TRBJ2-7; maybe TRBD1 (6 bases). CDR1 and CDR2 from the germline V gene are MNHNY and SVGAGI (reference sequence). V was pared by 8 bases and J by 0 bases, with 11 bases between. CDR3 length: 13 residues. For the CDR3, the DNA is TGTGCCAGCGGCCGGGACATCTCCTACGAGCAGTACTTC. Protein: CASGRDISYEQYF.

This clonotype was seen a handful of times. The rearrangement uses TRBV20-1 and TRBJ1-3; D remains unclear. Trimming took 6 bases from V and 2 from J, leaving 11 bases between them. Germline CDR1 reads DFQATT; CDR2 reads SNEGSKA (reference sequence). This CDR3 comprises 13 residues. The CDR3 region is CSAARNAGNTIYF. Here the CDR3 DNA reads TGCAGTGCCGCCAGGAATGCTGGAAACACCATATATTTT.

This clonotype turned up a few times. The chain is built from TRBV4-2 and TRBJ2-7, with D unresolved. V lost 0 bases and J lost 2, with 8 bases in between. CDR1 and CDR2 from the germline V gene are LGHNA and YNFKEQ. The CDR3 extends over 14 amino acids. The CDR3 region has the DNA TGTGCCAGCAGCCAAGAGGGATCCACCTACGAGCAGTACTTC. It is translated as CASSQEGSTYEQYF.

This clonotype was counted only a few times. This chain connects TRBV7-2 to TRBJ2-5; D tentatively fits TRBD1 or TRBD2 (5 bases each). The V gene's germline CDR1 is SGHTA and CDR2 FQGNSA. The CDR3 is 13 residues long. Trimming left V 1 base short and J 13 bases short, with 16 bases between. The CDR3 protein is CASSLVGTISRYF. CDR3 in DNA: TGTGCCAGCAGCTTAGTTGGGACCATATCCCGGTACTTC. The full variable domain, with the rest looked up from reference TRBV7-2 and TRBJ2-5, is GAGVSQSPSNKVTEKGKDVELRCDPISGHTALYWYRQSLGQGLEFLIYFQGNSAPDKSGLPSDRFSAERTGGSVSTLTIQRTQQEDSAVYLCASSLVGTISRYFGPGTRLLVL.

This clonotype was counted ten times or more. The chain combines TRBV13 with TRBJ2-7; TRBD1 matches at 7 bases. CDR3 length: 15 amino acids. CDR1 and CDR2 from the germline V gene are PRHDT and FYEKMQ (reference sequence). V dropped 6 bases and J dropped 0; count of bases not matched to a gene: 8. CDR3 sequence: CASRHRGVPSYEQYF. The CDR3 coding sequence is TGTGCCAGCAGGCACAGGGGCGTACCCTCCTACGAGCAGTACTTC. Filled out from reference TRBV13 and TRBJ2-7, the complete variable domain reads AAGVIQSPRHLIKEKRETATLKCYPIPRHDTVYWYQQGPGQDPQFLISFYEKMQSDKGSIPDRFSAQQFSDYHSELNMSSLELGDSALYFCASRHRGVPSYEQYFGPGTRLTVT.

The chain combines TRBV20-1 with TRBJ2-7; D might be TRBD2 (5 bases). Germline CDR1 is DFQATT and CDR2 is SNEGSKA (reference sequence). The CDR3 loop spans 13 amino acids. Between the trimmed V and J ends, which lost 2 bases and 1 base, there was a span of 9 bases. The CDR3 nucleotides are TGCAGTGCTAGATTGCTAGCTTCCTACGAGCAGTACTTC. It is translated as CSARLLASYEQYF.

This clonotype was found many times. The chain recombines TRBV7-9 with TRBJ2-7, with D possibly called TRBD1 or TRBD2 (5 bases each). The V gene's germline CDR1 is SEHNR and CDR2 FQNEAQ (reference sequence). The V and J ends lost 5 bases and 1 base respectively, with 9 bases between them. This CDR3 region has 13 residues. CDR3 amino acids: CASSPEGSYEQYF. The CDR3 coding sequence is TGTGCCAGCAGCCCCGAGGGGTCCTACGAGCAGTACTTC. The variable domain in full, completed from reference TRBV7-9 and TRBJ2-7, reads DTGVSQNPRHKITKRGQNVTFRCDPISEHNRLYWYRQTLGQGPEFLTYFQNEAQLEKSRLLSDRFSAERPKGSFSTLEIQRTEQGDSAMYLCASSPEGSYEQYFGPGTRLTVT.

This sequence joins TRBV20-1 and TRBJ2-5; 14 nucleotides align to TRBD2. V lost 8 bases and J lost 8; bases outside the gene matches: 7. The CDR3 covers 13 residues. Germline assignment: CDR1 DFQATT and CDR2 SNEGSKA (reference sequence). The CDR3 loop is CSSRLAGGATQYF. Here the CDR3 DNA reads TGCAGTTCGCGACTAGCGGGGGGGGCAACCCAGTACTTC.

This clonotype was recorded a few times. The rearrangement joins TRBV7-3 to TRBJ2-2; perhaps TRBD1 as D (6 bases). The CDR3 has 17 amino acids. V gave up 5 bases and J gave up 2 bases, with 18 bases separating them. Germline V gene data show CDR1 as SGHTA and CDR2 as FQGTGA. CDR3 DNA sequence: TGTGCCAGCAGCCCCCAGTCCGGGACACCTAACACCGGGGAGCTGTTTTTT. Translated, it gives CASSPQSGTPNTGELFF.